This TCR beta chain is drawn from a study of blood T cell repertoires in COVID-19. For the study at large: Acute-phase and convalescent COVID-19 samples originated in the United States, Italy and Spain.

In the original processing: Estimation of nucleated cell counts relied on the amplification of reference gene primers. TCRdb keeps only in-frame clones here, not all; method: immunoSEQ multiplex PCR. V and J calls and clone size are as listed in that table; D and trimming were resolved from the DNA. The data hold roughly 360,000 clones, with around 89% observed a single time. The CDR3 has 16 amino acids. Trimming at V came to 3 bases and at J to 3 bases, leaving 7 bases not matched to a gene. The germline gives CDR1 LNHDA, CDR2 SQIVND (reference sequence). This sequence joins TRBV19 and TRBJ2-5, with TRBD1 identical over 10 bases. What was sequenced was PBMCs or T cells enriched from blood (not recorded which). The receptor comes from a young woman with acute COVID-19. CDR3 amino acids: CASSIGDRGHEETQYF. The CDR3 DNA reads TGTGCCAGTAGTATTGGGGACAGGGGACATGAAGAGACCCAGTACTTC.